This TCR beta chain was identified in a study of T cell responses to AZD1222 COVID-19 vaccine. In the study overall: Second-dose groups at about 4 or about 12 weeks were pooled.

Comment on this clone: The antigen remains unidentified.

Libraries were prepared by immunoSEQ multiplex PCR; TCRdb keeps only in-frame clonotypes and omits some of them. This sample has 100,000 to 150,000 clones, with roughly 86% found just once. Study-level results: Elevations in Spike-specific TCR breadth and depth followed administration of two AZD1222 doses. Donors were largely white British and mainly female; clonal diversity was possibly underestimated. Unmutated variant regions reportedly attract nearly half of all spike-specific TCRs.

V lost 5 bases to trimming and J lost 6 bases; unmatched junction nucleotides: 13. Looked up from germline, CDR1 is MNHEY and CDR2 is SVGAGI. The CDR3 length is 15 residues. This TCR came from an adult in good health. The sequenced sample was peripheral blood, obtained on day 0 of AZD1222 vaccination. The genes are TRBV6-5 and TRBJ2-7, with 7 bases identical to TRBD1. This CDR3 is CASSKPGTAISEQYF. As DNA, the CDR3 is TGTGCCAGCAGTAAACCCGGGACAGCGATCTCCGAGCAGTACTTC.